Listed below are T cell receptor beta chains from one sample, sequenced in a study of memory CD4+ T cells and cytomegalovirus serostatus. Profiled with immunoSEQ multiplex PCR; TCRdb holds only in-frame clones, not every one. This table holds approximately 50,000 clones, under 80% found once. Sequenced material: memory CD4+ T cells from blood. These receptors originate from an adult in good health and CMV-seronegative. The CDR3 runs from the conserved cysteine through the conserved F or W. Fields, in order: V gene, J gene, clone size, D gene, CDR3 protein, CDR3 DNA. A D gene is named only where the DNA matches it firmly. For some rows the clone size is stated as once, few or many, or as a class when expanded; others skip it.

v_gene: TRBV25-1
j_gene: TRBJ1-1
abundance: few
d_gene: .
CDR3aa: CASSVISGSEAFF
CDR3nt: TGTGCCAGCAGTGTGATCTCAGGGTCGGAAGCTTTCTTT

v_gene: TRBV6-1
j_gene: TRBJ1-2
abundance: .
d_gene: .
CDR3aa: CASSDRDNGYTF
CDR3nt: TGTGCCAGCAGTGACAGGGATAATGGCTACACCTTC

v_gene: TRBV6-6
j_gene: TRBJ2-4
abundance: .
d_gene: .
CDR3aa: CASTTMNVGFQYF
CDR3nt: TGTGCCAGCACGACTATGAATGTCGGATTTCAGTACTTC

v_gene: TRBV6-5
j_gene: TRBJ2-7
abundance: .
d_gene: TRBD2
CDR3aa: CASTDTGLAAYEQYF
CDR3nt: TGTGCCAGCACCGATACGGGACTAGCGGCCTACGAGCAGTACTTC

v_gene: TRBV5-1
j_gene: TRBJ2-7
abundance: .
d_gene: .
CDR3aa: CASSPGSSPSSYEQYF
CDR3nt: TGCGCCAGCAGCCCTGGTTCGTCCCCAAGCTCCTACGAGCAGTACTTC

v_gene: TRBV9
j_gene: TRBJ2-1
abundance: .
d_gene: TRBD2
CDR3aa: CASTAGLADYNEQFF
CDR3nt: TGTGCCAGCACCGCGGGACTAGCGGATTACAATGAGCAGTTCTTC

v_gene: TRBV29-1
j_gene: TRBJ2-1
abundance: .
d_gene: TRBD2
CDR3aa: CSVEGSGGRSHEQFF
CDR3nt: TGCAGCGTTGAAGGGTCTGGCGGGAGAAGCCATGAGCAGTTCTTC

v_gene: TRBV28
j_gene: TRBJ1-1
abundance: .
d_gene: .
CDR3aa: CASSFMRQNTEAFF
CDR3nt: TGTGCCAGCAGTTTTATGAGGCAGAACACTGAAGCTTTCTTT

v_gene: TRBV2
j_gene: TRBJ1-3
abundance: .
d_gene: .
CDR3aa: CASSVPGLPNTIYF
CDR3nt: TGTGCCAGCAGCGTCCCGGGACTACCTAACACCATATATTTT

v_gene: TRBV7-8
j_gene: TRBJ2-3
abundance: .
d_gene: TRBD2
CDR3aa: CASSLVTASGSGAGTQYF
CDR3nt: TGTGCCAGCAGCTTGGTTACGGCTAGCGGGAGTGGGGCCGGGACGCAGTATTTT

v_gene: TRBV19
j_gene: TRBJ2-3
abundance: .
d_gene: .
CDR3aa: CASSGKKTSTDTQYF
CDR3nt: TGTGCCAGTAGCGGGAAGAAGACTAGCACAGATACGCAGTATTTT

v_gene: TRBV30
j_gene: TRBJ2-6
abundance: few
d_gene: .
CDR3aa: CAWSSTGLRAGANVLTF
CDR3nt: TGTGCCTGGAGTTCAACAGGGCTTCGGGCTGGGGCCAACGTCCTGACTTTC

v_gene: TRBV6-1
j_gene: TRBJ1-5
abundance: few
d_gene: .
CDR3aa: CASSFTGSNQPQHF
CDR3nt: TGTGCCAGCAGTTTTACAGGGAGTAATCAGCCCCAGCATTTT

v_gene: TRBV30
j_gene: TRBJ1-4
abundance: .
d_gene: .
CDR3aa: CACPGGGHGEKLFF
CDR3nt: TGTGCCTGCCCCGGGGGGGGGCACGGAGAAAAACTGTTTTTT

v_gene: TRBV5-1
j_gene: TRBJ1-1
abundance: .
d_gene: TRBD1
CDR3aa: CASSPGQPNTEAFF
CDR3nt: TGCGCCAGCAGCCCGGGACAGCCGAACACTGAAGCTTTCTTT

v_gene: TRBV19
j_gene: TRBJ2-1
abundance: .
d_gene: .
CDR3aa: CASSELRTFYNEQFF
CDR3nt: TGTGCCAGTAGTGAACTCCGGACCTTTTACAATGAGCAGTTCTTC

v_gene: TRBV28
j_gene: TRBJ2-5
abundance: .
d_gene: .
CDR3aa: CASSFGTSTGSETQYF
CDR3nt: TGTGCCAGCAGTTTTGGAACCAGCACGGGAAGTGAGACCCAGTACTTC